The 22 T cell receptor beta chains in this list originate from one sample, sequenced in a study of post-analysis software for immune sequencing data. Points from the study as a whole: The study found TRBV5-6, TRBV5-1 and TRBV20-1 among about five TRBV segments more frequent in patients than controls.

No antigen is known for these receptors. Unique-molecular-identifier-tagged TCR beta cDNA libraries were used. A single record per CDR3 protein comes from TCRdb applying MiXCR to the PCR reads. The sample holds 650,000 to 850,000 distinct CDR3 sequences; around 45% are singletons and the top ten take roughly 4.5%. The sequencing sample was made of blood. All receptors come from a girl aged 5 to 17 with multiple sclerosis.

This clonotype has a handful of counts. CDR3 DNA sequence: TGTGCCAGCAGCAACGCCGGGTGCTGGTGCGAGCAGTACTTC. Translation: CASSNAGCWCEQYF. The V and J genes are TRBV21-1 and TRBJ2-7. TRBV21-1 is given as a pseudogene. The CDR3 has 14 amino acids.

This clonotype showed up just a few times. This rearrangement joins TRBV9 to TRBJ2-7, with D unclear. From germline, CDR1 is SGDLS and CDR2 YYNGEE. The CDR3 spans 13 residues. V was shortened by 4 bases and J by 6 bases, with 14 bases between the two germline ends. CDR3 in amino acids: CASSPNVGAEQYF. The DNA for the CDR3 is TGTGCCAGCAGCCCGAATGTGGGCGCCGAGCAGTACTTC.

The CDR3 sequence is CASSPLSQNIQYF. The CDR3 DNA reads as TGTGCCAGCAGCCCCCTGAGCCAAAACATTCAGTACTTC. V gene TRBV7-2 combines with J gene TRBJ2-4; D gene ambiguous. Trimming pared 5 bases from V and 5 bases from J, leaving 10 bases between. The CDR3 runs to 13 residues. Germline V gives CDR1 SGHTA, CDR2 FQGNSA.

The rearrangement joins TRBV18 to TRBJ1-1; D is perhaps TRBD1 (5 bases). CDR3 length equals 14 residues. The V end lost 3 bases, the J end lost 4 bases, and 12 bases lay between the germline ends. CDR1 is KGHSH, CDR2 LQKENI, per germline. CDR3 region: CASSPGGSGTEAFF. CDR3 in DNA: TGTGCCAGCTCACCGGGGGGGTCGGGCACTGAAGCTTTCTTT.

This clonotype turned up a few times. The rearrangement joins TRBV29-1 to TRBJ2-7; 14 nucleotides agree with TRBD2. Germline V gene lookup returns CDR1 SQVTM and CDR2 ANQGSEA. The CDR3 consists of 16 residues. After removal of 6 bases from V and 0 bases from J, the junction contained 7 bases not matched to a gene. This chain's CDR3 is CSVEGLAGVSSYEQYF. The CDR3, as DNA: TGCAGCGTCGAGGGACTAGCGGGAGTTTCCTCCTACGAGCAGTACTTC.

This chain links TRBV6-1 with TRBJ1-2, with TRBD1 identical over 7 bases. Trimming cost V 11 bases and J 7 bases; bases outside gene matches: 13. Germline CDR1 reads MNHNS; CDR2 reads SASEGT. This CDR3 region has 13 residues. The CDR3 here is CAARDRFFSGYTF. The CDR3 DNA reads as TGTGCCGCAAGGGACAGATTTTTTTCTGGCTACACCTTC.

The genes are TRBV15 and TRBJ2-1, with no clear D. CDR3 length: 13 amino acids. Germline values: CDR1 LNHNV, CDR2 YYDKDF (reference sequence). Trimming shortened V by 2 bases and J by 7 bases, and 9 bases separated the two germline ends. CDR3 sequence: CATSRPTLNEQFF. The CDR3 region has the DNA TGTGCCACCAGCAGACCCACCCTGAATGAGCAGTTCTTC.

CDR3 residues: CSAETRVNYNEQFF. CDR3 sequence (DNA): TGCAGTGCTGAGACTAGAGTAAATTACAATGAGCAGTTCTTC. V usage is TRBV20-1 and J usage is TRBJ2-1; perhaps TRBD2 as D (6 bases). With 5 bases removed from V and 4 bases from J, the gap between germline ends came to 15 bases. The CDR3 covers 14 residues. Germline CDR1 is DFQATT and CDR2 is SNEGSKA (reference sequence).

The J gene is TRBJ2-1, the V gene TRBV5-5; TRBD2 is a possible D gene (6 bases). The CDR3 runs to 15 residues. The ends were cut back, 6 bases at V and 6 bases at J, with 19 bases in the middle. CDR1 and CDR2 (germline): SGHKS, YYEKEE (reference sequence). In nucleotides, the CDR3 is TGTGCCAGCATGGCCGGGTTAGCGGTTCTCAATGAGCAGTTCTTC. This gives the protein CASMAGLAVLNEQFF.

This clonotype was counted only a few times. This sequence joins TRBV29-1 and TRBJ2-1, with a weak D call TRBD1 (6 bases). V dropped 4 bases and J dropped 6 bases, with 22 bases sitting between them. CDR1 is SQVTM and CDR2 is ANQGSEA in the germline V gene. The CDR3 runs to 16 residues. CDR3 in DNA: TGCAGCGTTGGGGGCAGGGGCGTCCTTGAACTCAATGAGCAGTTCTTC. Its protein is CSVGGRGVLELNEQFF.

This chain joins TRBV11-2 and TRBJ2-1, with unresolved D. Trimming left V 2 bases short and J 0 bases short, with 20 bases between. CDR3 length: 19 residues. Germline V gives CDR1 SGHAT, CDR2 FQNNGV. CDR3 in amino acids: CASSLRVPYPSSSYNEQFF. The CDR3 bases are TGTGCCAGCAGCTTAAGGGTCCCTTACCCGTCAAGCTCCTACAATGAGCAGTTCTTC.

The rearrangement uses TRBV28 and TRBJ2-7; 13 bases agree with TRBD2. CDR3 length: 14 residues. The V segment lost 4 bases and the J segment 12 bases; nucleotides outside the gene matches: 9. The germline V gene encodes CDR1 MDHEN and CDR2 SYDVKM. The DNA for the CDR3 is TGTGCCAGCAGTTCTCGACTAGCGGGAGGTAGCATGTACTTC. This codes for CASSSRLAGGSMYF.

The CDR3 loop is CASSSEGVNTEAFF. CDR3 nucleotide sequence: TGTGCCAGCAGCTCGGAGGGTGTGAACACTGAAGCTTTCTTT. The chain recombines TRBV9 with TRBJ1-1; D gene unclear. Germline values: CDR1 SGDLS, CDR2 YYNGEE. Trimming stripped 4 bases from V and 0 bases from J, with 10 bases between. The CDR3 consists of 14 residues.

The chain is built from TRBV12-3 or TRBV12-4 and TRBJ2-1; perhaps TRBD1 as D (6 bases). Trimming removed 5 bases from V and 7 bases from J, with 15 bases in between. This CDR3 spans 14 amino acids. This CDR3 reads CASSQGDNLNEQFF. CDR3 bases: TGTGCCAGCAGTCAAGGGGACAATCTGAATGAGCAGTTCTTC.

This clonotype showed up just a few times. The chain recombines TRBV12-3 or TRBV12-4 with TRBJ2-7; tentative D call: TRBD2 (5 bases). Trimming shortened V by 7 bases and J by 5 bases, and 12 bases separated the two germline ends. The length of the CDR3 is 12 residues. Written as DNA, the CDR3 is TGTGCCAGCAACCACGGAGGTGACGAGCAGTACTTC. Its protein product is CASNHGGDEQYF.

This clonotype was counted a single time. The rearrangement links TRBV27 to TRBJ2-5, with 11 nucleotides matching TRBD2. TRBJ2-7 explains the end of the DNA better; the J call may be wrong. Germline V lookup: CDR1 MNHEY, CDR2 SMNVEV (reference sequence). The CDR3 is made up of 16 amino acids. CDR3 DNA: TGTGCCAGCAGTTTATTGGGGACTAGCGGAGTGTACGAGCAGTACTTC. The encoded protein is CASSLLGTSGVYEQYF.

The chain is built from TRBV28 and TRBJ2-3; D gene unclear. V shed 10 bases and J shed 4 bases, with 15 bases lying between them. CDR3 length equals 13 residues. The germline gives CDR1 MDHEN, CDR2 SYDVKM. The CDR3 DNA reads TGTGCCACTACCGGGCTCAGAGCAGATACGCAGTATTTT. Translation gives CATTGLRADTQYF.

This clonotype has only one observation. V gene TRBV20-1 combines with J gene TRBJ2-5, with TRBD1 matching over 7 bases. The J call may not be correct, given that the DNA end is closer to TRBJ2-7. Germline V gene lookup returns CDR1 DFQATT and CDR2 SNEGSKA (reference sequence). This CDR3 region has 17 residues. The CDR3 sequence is CSASGGVMTGQWYEQYF. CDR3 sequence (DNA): TGCAGTGCTAGTGGGGGCGTAATGACAGGGCAATGGTACGAGCAGTACTTC.

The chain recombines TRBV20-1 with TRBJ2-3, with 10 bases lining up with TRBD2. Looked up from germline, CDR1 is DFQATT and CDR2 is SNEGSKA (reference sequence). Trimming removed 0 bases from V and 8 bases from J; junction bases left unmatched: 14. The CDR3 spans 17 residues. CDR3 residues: CSARDETQREGLGTQYF. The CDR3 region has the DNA TGCAGTGCTAGAGATGAAACCCAGCGGGAGGGCCTCGGTACGCAGTATTTT.

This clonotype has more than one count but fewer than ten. DNA of the CDR3: TGCAGCGTCGCCGCCAGGGACCGGGTGGGTGGCTACACCTTC. It yields the protein CSVAARDRVGGYTF. The V and J genes are TRBV29-1 and TRBJ1-2, with a weak D call TRBD1 (5 bases). The CDR3 covers 14 residues. Germline CDR1 and CDR2: SQVTM and ANQGSEA. V lost 6 bases to trimming and J lost 7 bases, with 21 bases between them.

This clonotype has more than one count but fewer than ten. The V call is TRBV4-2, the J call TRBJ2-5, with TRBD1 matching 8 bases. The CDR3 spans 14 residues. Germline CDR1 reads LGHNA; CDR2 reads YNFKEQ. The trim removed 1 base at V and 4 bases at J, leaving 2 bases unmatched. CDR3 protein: CASSQVQGAETQYF. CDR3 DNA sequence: TGTGCCAGCAGCCAAGTCCAGGGGGCAGAGACCCAGTACTTC.

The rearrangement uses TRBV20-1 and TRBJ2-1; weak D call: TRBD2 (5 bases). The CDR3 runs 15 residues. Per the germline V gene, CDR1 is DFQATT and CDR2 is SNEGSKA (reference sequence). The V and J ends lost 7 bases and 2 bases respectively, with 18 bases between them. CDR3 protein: CSVFSRTLPYNEQFF. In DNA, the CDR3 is TGCAGTGTTTTTTCCCGGACTCTCCCCTACAATGAGCAGTTCTTC.